A single sample is the source of the 27 T cell receptor beta chains below, sequenced in a study of T cell repertoires in cytomegalovirus infection. A single record per CDR3 protein comes from TCRdb applying MiXCR to the reads. This sample has 650,000 to 900,000 distinct CDR3 sequences, with almost 30% found just once. Their cognate antigens are unknown. The sequenced sample was cultured CD8+ T cells from PBMCs, obtained from culture after CMV antigen stimulation. These receptors came from a human donor in good health (CMV status not recorded). Some clones in this sample may be carry-over from other donors' samples.

The CDR3 region is CAISDFPTRAGGPSLQPYEQYV. The CDR3 DNA is TGTGCCATCAGTGACTTCCCGACTAGAGCGGGGGGCCCCTCTCTTCAGCCCTACGAGCAGTACGTC. The V call is TRBV10-3, the J call TRBJ2-7; 9 bases map to TRBD2. CDR1 and CDR2 from the germline V gene are ENHRY and SYGVKD. The CDR3 consists of 22 residues. With V trimmed by 3 bases and J by 2 bases, 26 bases remained unmatched.

This clonotype was found a few times. The rearrangement joins TRBV7-8 to TRBJ1-1; 8 positions agree with TRBD1. CDR3 size: 17 residues. J lost 0 bases, V lost 5 bases, and 11 bases had no gene match. In germline, CDR1 is SGHVS, CDR2 FQNEAQ. Here the CDR3 DNA reads TGTGCCAGCAGCCTACGGGACAGGTCTTTTCTGAACACTGAAGCTTTCTTT. Translating it yields CASSLRDRSFLNTEAFF.

This clonotype was counted a few times. V and J are TRBV7-9 and TRBJ1-1; no clear D. CDR3 length: 16 amino acids. V lost 7 bases and J 1 base, leaving 19 bases between the germline ends. Germline values: CDR1 SEHNR, CDR2 FQNEAQ (reference sequence). CDR3 DNA sequence: TGTGCCAGCAACCCTAGAGGGTCGCACAAGAACACTGAAGCTTTCTTT. Protein: CASNPRGSHKNTEAFF.

This sequence joins TRBV4-2 and TRBJ1-2, with D unresolved. Germline V lookup: CDR1 LGHNA, CDR2 YNFKEQ. CDR3 size: 16 residues. Between the trimmed V and J ends, which lost 4 bases and 4 bases, there was a span of 19 bases. CDR3 protein: CASSPANKDRFYGYTF. The CDR3 nucleotides are TGTGCCAGCAGCCCAGCCAACAAGGACCGTTTCTATGGCTACACCTTC.

This clonotype was seen more than once but under ten times. The chain has TRBV7-2 and TRBJ2-7; D unresolved. CDR1 SGHTA and CDR2 FQGNSA come from the germline V gene. V was shortened by 2 bases and J by 2 bases, with 13 bases between the two germline ends. This CDR3 has 15 residues. The DNA for the CDR3 is TGTGCCAGCAGCTTAAAGGGTCTGAAGGCCTACGAGCAGTACTTC. It specifies CASSLKGLKAYEQYF.

This chain links TRBV6-2 or TRBV6-3 with TRBJ2-3, with D perhaps assigned TRBD1 or TRBD2 (6 bases each). The germline V gene encodes CDR1 MNHEY and CDR2 SVGEGT. Trimming took off 2 bases at V and 3 bases at J, with 12 bases between the two ends. The CDR3 extends over 15 amino acids. The CDR3 DNA reads TGTGCCAGCAGTTACATTAGGGGGAGGACAGATACGCAGTATTTT. Translating it yields CASSYIRGRTDTQYF.

The chain has TRBV3-1 and TRBJ2-7, with 11 bases aligning to TRBD2. The CDR3 consists of 14 residues. The V and J ends lost 6 bases and 4 bases, in that order; junction bases with no gene match: 5. Per germline, CDR1 LGHDT and CDR2 YNNKEL (reference sequence). Here the CDR3 DNA reads TGTGCCAGCAGTCAGGGACTAGCGGTATACGAGCAGTACTTC. It encodes CASSQGLAVYEQYF.

This clonotype was found a few times. The chain carries TRBV2 and TRBJ2-3, with D tentatively TRBD2 (6 bases). CDR3 length: 14 residues. Trimming removed 7 bases at V and 5 bases at J, with 16 bases between. CDR1 is SNHLY, CDR2 FYNNEI, per germline. The CDR3 nucleotides read TGTGCCAGCAATCCCCGGGACTGGCGAGATACGCAGTATTTT. Amino acid sequence: CASNPRDWRDTQYF. Complete variable domain (other parts from reference TRBV2 and TRBJ2-3): EPEVTQTPSHQVTQMGQEVILRCVPISNHLYFYWYRQILGQKVEFLVSFYNNEISEKSEIFDDQFSVERPDGSNFTLKIRSTKLEDSAMYFCASNPRDWRDTQYFGPGTRLTVL.

The V call is TRBV19, the J call TRBJ2-1, with TRBD1 matching over 8 bases. The CDR3 length is 15 residues. Germline lookup yields CDR1 LNHDA and CDR2 SQIVND (reference sequence). V was pared by 3 bases and J by 9 bases, with 10 bases of the junction left unmatched. Here the CDR3 reads CASSIPGGAGGEQFF. As DNA, the CDR3 is TGTGCCAGTAGTATCCCAGGGGGCGCCGGGGGTGAGCAGTTCTTC.

This chain connects TRBV5-1 to TRBJ2-5; D uncertain. The CDR3 sequence is 14 residues long. From germline, CDR1 is SGHRS and CDR2 YFSETQ. Trimming removed 6 bases at V and 1 base at J, with 13 bases between. This chain's CDR3 is CASTPGRFQETQYF. The CDR3 region has the DNA TGCGCCAGCACCCCCGGACGCTTCCAAGAGACCCAGTACTTC.

The rearrangement joins TRBV28 to TRBJ2-1; no firm D call. From germline, CDR1 is MDHEN and CDR2 SYDVKM. V gave up 6 bases and J gave up 7 bases, with 19 bases separating them. The CDR3 has 15 residues. CDR3 bases: TGTGCCAGCAGCCCCTCCCCAATAGGAGTGAATGAGCAGTTCTTC. It codes for CASSPSPIGVNEQFF. Full variable domain (remainder filled in from reference TRBV28 and TRBJ2-1): DVKVTQSSRYLVKRTGEKVFLECVQDMDHENMFWYRQDPGLGLRLIYFSYDVKMKEKGDIPEGYSVSREKKERFSLILESASTNQTSMYLCASSPSPIGVNEQFFGPGTRLTVL.

The chain carries TRBV27 and TRBJ1-1; TRBD1 is a possible D gene (6 bases). This CDR3 has 14 residues. Germline CDR1 and CDR2: MNHEY and SMNVEV (reference sequence). V lost 7 bases, J lost 5 bases, and 17 bases lay in between. CDR3 region: CASTWVRGATEAFF. The CDR3 DNA sequence: TGTGCCAGCACTTGGGTTCGGGGGGCAACTGAAGCTTTCTTT.

The chain is built from TRBV12-3 or TRBV12-4 and TRBJ1-1, with D perhaps TRBD1 (5 bases). This CDR3 is 17 amino acids long. Trimming stripped 2 bases from V and 2 bases from J, with 18 bases between. The CDR3 spells CASSLRDGPIANTEAFF. The CDR3 DNA is TGTGCCAGCAGTTTAAGGGACGGACCAATCGCTAACACTGAAGCTTTCTTT.

The V call is TRBV9, the J call TRBJ2-3; 12 positions match TRBD2. The CDR3 is made up of 17 amino acids. J lost 1 base, V lost 0 bases, and 3 bases had no gene match. Germline CDR1 and CDR2: SGDLS and YYNGEE. The CDR3 sequence is CASSVARLAGGTDTQYF. The DNA of the CDR3 is TGTGCCAGCAGCGTAGCTCGACTAGCGGGGGGCACAGATACGCAGTATTTT.

Concerning this clonotype itself: A much larger clone differs by one base, so this may be a read error. This chain connects TRBV7-9 to TRBJ1-1; 9 positions match TRBD1. The J segment lost 4 bases and the V segment lost 3 bases, leaving 12 bases of the junction unmatched. In germline, CDR1 is SEHNR, CDR2 FQNEAQ (reference sequence). This CDR3 has 17 amino acids. CDR3 amino acids: CASSFSPYLDRGTEAFF. The CDR3 coding sequence is TGTGCCAGCAGCTTTTCCCCTTATCTGGACAGGGGCACTGAAGCTTTCTTT.

This clonotype occurred a few times. One end of the junction is discordant with germline, which a read error may explain. The V and J genes are TRBV7-6 and TRBJ2-5, with TRBD2 matching 12 bases. This CDR3 comprises 15 residues. Germline CDR1 SGHVS, CDR2 FNYEAQ. The CDR3 DNA reads TGTGCCAGCAGCCTAGCGGGGGGGCTTTCCGAGACCCAGTACTTC. Translation: CASSLAGGLSETQYF.

The DNA of the CDR3 is TGTGCCAGCAGTTATCCACTACATGAGCAGTTCTTC. Its protein is CASSYPLHEQFF. The chain employs TRBV6-2 or TRBV6-3 and TRBJ2-1; D not resolved. Trimming shortened V by 3 bases and J by 8 bases, and 8 bases separated the two germline ends. The CDR3 is 12 residues long. Germline V gene lookup returns CDR1 MNHEY and CDR2 SVGEGT.

The genes are TRBV12-3 or TRBV12-4 and TRBJ1-1; the D gene is possibly TRBD1 (5 bases). V lost 5 bases, J lost 6 bases, and 13 bases lay in between. The CDR3 is 13 residues long. The chain's CDR3 is CASSPGMGAEAFF. In DNA, the CDR3 is TGTGCCAGCAGTCCAGGGATGGGGGCTGAAGCTTTCTTT.

This clonotype was found many times. The chain joins TRBV6-5 to TRBJ2-2; D unclear. V lost 2 bases to trimming and J lost 1 base, with 5 bases between them. Per germline, CDR1 MNHEY and CDR2 SVGAGI. This CDR3 contains 14 residues. This CDR3 is CASSYGLNTGELFF. The CDR3 nucleotides read TGTGCCAGCAGTTACGGGTTGAACACCGGGGAGCTGTTTTTT.

This clonotype was seen more than once but under ten times. V and J are TRBV19 and TRBJ2-5, with 12 positions matching TRBD1. This CDR3 comprises 15 residues. Per germline, CDR1 LNHDA and CDR2 SQIVND (reference sequence). J gave up 4 bases and V 2 bases, and 2 bases lay outside the gene matches. The CDR3 DNA reads as TGTGCCAGTAGTATATGGGACAGGGGGCGAGAGACCCAGTACTTC. This gives the protein CASSIWDRGRETQYF. The variable domain in full, with the rest retrieved from reference TRBV19 and TRBJ2-5, is DGGITQSPKYLFRKEGQNVTLSCEQNLNHDAMYWYRQDPGQGLRLIYYSQIVNDFQKGDIAEGYSVSREKKESFPLTVTSAQKNPTAFYLCASSIWDRGRETQYFGPGTRLLVL.

V is TRBV28 and J is TRBJ1-5; 10 nucleotides line up with TRBD1. The CDR3 runs to 18 residues. V dropped 6 bases and J dropped 4; count of bases not matched to a gene: 15. Germline V gene lookup returns CDR1 MDHEN and CDR2 SYDVKM. The CDR3 DNA reads TGTGCCAGCAGGCTAGCCCGGGACAGGGGTTTACGGAATCAGCCCCAGCATTTT. This codes for CASRLARDRGLRNQPQHF.

The chain has TRBV4-1 and TRBJ2-1, with 8 positions matching TRBD2. V dropped 1 base and J dropped 3; count of bases not matched to a gene: 2. The CDR3 has 15 amino acids. Germline lookup yields CDR1 MGHRA and CDR2 YSYEKL. The CDR3 here is CASSQGTSYYNEQFF. The CDR3 nucleotides are TGCGCCAGCAGCCAAGGGACTAGCTACTACAATGAGCAGTTCTTC.

This clonotype has at least ten counts. The rearrangement links TRBV20-1 to TRBJ1-2, with a weak D call TRBD1 (6 bases). CDR3 length equals 14 residues. V was cut by 4 bases and J by 1 base, with 13 bases left in between. CDR1 and CDR2 (germline): DFQATT, SNEGSKA (reference sequence). CDR3 in DNA: TGCAGTGCTAACGGGGAGGGGGTTAACTATGGCTACACCTTC. Translating it yields CSANGEGVNYGYTF.

This clonotype was recorded a few times. V is TRBV6-5 and J is TRBJ1-1, with D uncertain. This CDR3 is 17 amino acids long. CDR1 and CDR2 from the germline V gene are MNHEY and SVGAGI. V lost 0 bases and J 0 bases, leaving 14 bases between the germline ends. The CDR3 loop reads CASSYSRVEGLNTEAFF. CDR3 nucleotides: TGTGCCAGCAGTTACTCGAGGGTAGAGGGTCTGAACACTGAAGCTTTCTTT.

With regard to this clonotype: Likely a read error: the CDR3 ends without its conserved phenylalanine or tryptophan. The rearrangement uses TRBV25-1 and TRBJ2-1; 10 bases map to TRBD2. From germline, CDR1 is MGHDK and CDR2 SYGVNS. Unmatched junction bases numbered 5, after V lost 2 bases and J lost 4 bases. The CDR3 consists of 16 residues. The CDR3 region has the DNA TGTGCCAGCAGTGAAGCTAGCGGGGGCCCTTACAATGAGCAGTTCCTC. It specifies CASSEASGGPYNEQFL.

This clonotype was observed a few times. The chain couples TRBV12-3 or TRBV12-4 to TRBJ2-7; D gene uncertain. V was cut by 1 base and J by 1 base, with 8 bases left in between. This CDR3 is built from 14 residues. In nucleotides, the CDR3 is TGTGCCAGCAGTTTAGAGATGGGGTCCTACGAGCAGTACTTC. As protein: CASSLEMGSYEQYF.

This clonotype was observed a handful of times. The rearrangement uses TRBV5-6 and TRBJ2-1, with 16 bases lining up with TRBD2. CDR3 length: 19 amino acids. Germline V CDR1 and CDR2: SGHDT, YYEEEE. The V segment lost 1 base and the J segment 2 bases; nucleotides outside the gene matches: 6. The CDR3 loop reads CASSLTGTSGGATYNEQFF. The CDR3 DNA reads TGTGCCAGCAGCTTGACCGGGACTAGCGGGGGGGCCACCTACAATGAGCAGTTCTTC.